The clone carrying this TCR beta chain was picked up many times. No antigen is known for it. This sample was taken from a study of T cells in Graves' hyperthyroidism and ophthalmopathy. Overall study findings and caveats: In the blood, most expanded thyroid clonotypes above 0.001 appeared as well. Prediction of ophthalmopathy progression came a median around 6 months pre-onset.

The CDR3 extends over 12 amino acids. Germline lookup yields CDR1 DFQATT and CDR2 SNEGSKA (reference sequence). Authors of the study amplified TCR beta CDR3 regions from RNA transcripts. The TCR CDR3 first-round RT-PCR relied on the HTBI primer set. TCRdb redid the calling of the multiplex PCR reads with MiXCR, one entry per CDR3 protein. The table lists 490,000 or so distinct CDR3 sequences, about 46% of them singletons. Diagnoses rested on clinical symptoms, serum thyroxine and TRAb, thyroid ultrasound and orbital computed tomography. Input material: peripheral blood or thyroid tissue (not recorded which). The source is an adult woman with Graves' disease, either hyperthyroidism or ophthalmopathy (not recorded which). This rearrangement joins TRBV20-1 to TRBJ1-2; TRBD1 matches at 10 bases. CDR3 coding DNA: TGCATCACGACAGGGGGCGCTTATGGCTACACCTTC. This encodes CITTGGAYGYTF.